The 31 T cell receptor beta chains reported below all come from one sample, sequenced in a study of regulatory T cells in long-lasting Graves disease. According to the study, TCR beta libraries were built with iRepertoire HTBI primers and CDR3-region Arm-PCR. TCRdb fed the multiplex PCR reads into MiXCR, producing one record per CDR3 protein. Of some 410,000 distinct CDR3 sequences listed, 15% to 20% are singletons. The time point denotes: newly diagnosed GD, antithyroid drugs for less than 3 months. Scientists built the TCR library using RNA that was extracted from PBMCs. The sample was also reused in another study, on T cells in Graves' hyperthyroidism and ophthalmopathy.

This sample comprised peripheral blood mononuclear cells (PBMCs), obtained at new diagnosis, from a patient treated with antithyroid drugs. Receptor source: a woman aged 25-40 years with Graves disease.

This clonotype is a singleton in its sample. This could be a read error, since a much larger clone is one nucleotide away. V gene TRBV6-1 combines with J gene TRBJ2-7; 7 nucleotides agree with TRBD1. The V gene's germline CDR1 is MNHNS and CDR2 SASEGT. The CDR3 loop spans 15 amino acids. In DNA form, the CDR3 reads TGTGCCAGCAGTGTCGAGCCCAGGGGGAACTACGGGCAGTACTTC. This sequence encodes CASSVEPRGNYGQYF.

V usage is TRBV19 and J usage is TRBJ2-5; 11 nucleotides line up with TRBD1. This CDR3 has 14 residues. CDR1 is LNHDA and CDR2 is SQIVND in the germline V gene (reference sequence). The junction had 5 bases not matched to a gene; V was cut back by 7 bases and J by 4 bases. As DNA, the CDR3 is TGTGCCAGTACTCGGGGGACAGGGGGAGAGACCCAGTACTTC. Protein product: CASTRGTGGETQYF.

This clonotype occurred many times. The J gene is TRBJ2-3, the V gene TRBV30; D not certain. Trimming took 0 bases from V and 0 from J, leaving 10 bases between them. The CDR3 runs 15 residues. CDR1 and CDR2 (germline): GTSNPN, SVGIG (reference sequence). The CDR3 protein is CAWSVRRGSTDTQYF. CDR3 coding DNA: TGTGCCTGGAGTGTACGGCGCGGAAGCACAGATACGCAGTATTTT.

The chain joins TRBV5-5 to TRBJ1-5; D is uncertain. CDR3 length equals 15 residues. V was cut by 3 bases and J by 6 bases, with 16 bases left in between. Germline assignment: CDR1 SGHKS and CDR2 YYEKEE (reference sequence). In DNA, the CDR3 is TGTGCCAGCAGCTCGGGTCCCACCCGGGGTCAGCCCCAGCATTTT. This gives the protein CASSSGPTRGQPQHF.

This clonotype was observed at least ten times. V is TRBV28 and J is TRBJ2-1, with unresolved D. The CDR3 covers 15 residues. V was cut by 4 bases and J by 2 bases, with 12 bases left in between. From germline, CDR1 is MDHEN and CDR2 SYDVKM. CDR3: CASSSRRFPYNEQFF. CDR3 DNA: TGTGCCAGCAGTTCTCGAAGGTTTCCCTACAATGAGCAGTTCTTC.

This clonotype has at least ten counts. The chain carries TRBV12-3 or TRBV12-4 and TRBJ1-2; D perhaps matches TRBD1 (5 bases). Between the trimmed V and J ends, which lost 0 bases and 3 bases, there was a span of 14 bases. This CDR3 has 16 amino acids. CDR3 amino acids: CASSLANRGDDYGYTF. The CDR3 coding sequence is TGTGCCAGCAGTTTAGCGAACCGGGGCGACGACTATGGCTACACCTTC.

This clonotype has just a few counts. This chain joins TRBV18 and TRBJ2-7; D is uncertain. The germline V gene has CDR1 KGHSH and CDR2 LQKENI. The CDR3 totals 14 residues. V lost 3 bases and J 1 base, leaving 10 bases between the germline ends. The CDR3 is CASSPSLESYEQYF. The CDR3, as DNA: TGTGCCAGCTCACCCTCTTTGGAATCCTACGAGCAGTACTTC. Drawing the rest from reference TRBV18 and TRBJ2-7, the complete variable domain is NAGVMQNPRHLVRRRGQEARLRCSPMKGHSHVYWYRQLPEEGLKFMVYLQKENIIDESGMPKERFSAEFPKEGPSILRIQQVVRGDSAAYFCASSPSLESYEQYFGPGTRLTVT.

This clonotype was counted once. This chain uses TRBV7-9 with TRBJ2-7; 9 bases agree with TRBD2. J was trimmed by 0 bases and V by 5 bases; bases with no gene match: 8. The CDR3 contains 16 residues. Germline V gene sequence: CDR1 SEHNR, CDR2 FQNEAQ (reference sequence). The CDR3 region has the DNA TGTGCCAGCAGCCCTACTAGCGGGCAAAACTCCTACGAGCAGTACTTC. Its translation: CASSPTSGQNSYEQYF.

The rearrangement joins TRBV19 to TRBJ1-4, with 8 positions matching TRBD1. CDR1 and CDR2 (germline): LNHDA, SQIVND (reference sequence). The CDR3 is made up of 16 amino acids. The V segment lost 5 bases and the J segment 5 bases; nucleotides outside the gene matches: 10. CDR3 protein: CASSPTGVTANEKLFF. The CDR3 DNA follows: TGTGCCAGTAGTCCGACAGGGGTCACGGCCAATGAAAAACTGTTTTTT.

This clonotype was detected a few times. The chain has TRBV6-1 and TRBJ1-2, with D possibly matching TRBD1 (6 bases). Germline CDR1 reads MNHNS; CDR2 reads SASEGT. This CDR3 region has 15 residues. The V end was cut by 7 bases, the J end by 2 bases, with 17 bases between. CDR3 coding DNA: TGTGCCAGCACCAACTCTTTGGGGGGCAACTATGGCTACACCTTC. Its protein is CASTNSLGGNYGYTF.

On this clonotype: Being one base from a much bigger clone, this may be a read error. The rearrangement uses TRBV5-4 and TRBJ2-3; D remains ambiguous. Germline V lookup: CDR1 SGHNT, CDR2 YYREEE (reference sequence). CDR3 length: 13 amino acids. Here the CDR3 DNA reads TGTGCCAGCAGCTCTCCCTTAATAGATACGCGGTATTTT. Translated, it gives CASSSPLIDTRYF.

The chain links TRBV4-3 to TRBJ2-7, with 9 positions matching TRBD2. V trimming: 1 base; J trimming: 3 bases; junction bases outside the gene matches: 4. The germline gives CDR1 LGHNA, CDR2 YSLEER. The CDR3 loop spans 15 amino acids. As DNA, the CDR3 is TGCGCCAGCAGCCAAGGATCTAGCGGGAACTACGAGCAGTACTTC. Translation gives CASSQGSSGNYEQYF.

A note on this clonotype: Here the CDR3 omits its conserved ending phenylalanine or tryptophan, so a read error is the likely source. The V call is TRBV3-1, the J call TRBJ1-1; possible D gene TRBD1, 5 bases. In germline, CDR1 is LGHDT, CDR2 YNNKEL (reference sequence). Trimming removed 2 bases from V and 4 bases from J, with 8 bases in between. This CDR3 comprises 13 residues. This CDR3 reads CASSQRGATEAFS. The DNA for the CDR3 is TGTGCCAGCAGCCAAAGGGGAGCCACTGAAGCTTTCTCT.

This clonotype was picked up many times. The chain combines TRBV30 with TRBJ2-7, with TRBD1 matching 8 bases. The germline V gene encodes CDR1 GTSNPN and CDR2 SVGIG (reference sequence). V was pared by 7 bases and J by 0 bases, with 2 bases of the junction left unmatched. This CDR3 comprises 12 residues. The CDR3 coding sequence is TGTGCCTTACAGGGGGACTCCTACGAGCAGTACTTC. It translates to CALQGDSYEQYF.

The chain employs TRBV29-1 and TRBJ2-3, with TRBD2 matching 14 bases. Judging by the DNA end, TRBJ2-5 fits better; the J call may be wrong. Germline assignment: CDR1 SQVTM and CDR2 ANQGSEA. CDR3 length: 14 amino acids. CDR3 in amino acids: CSVGGLAGGETQYF. For the CDR3, the DNA is TGCAGCGTTGGCGGACTAGCGGGAGGAGAGACCCAGTACTTC.

Of note for this clonotype: Sequence at one end of the junction differs from germline and may be a read error. This rearrangement joins TRBV5-1 to TRBJ1-1; D possibly corresponds to TRBD1 (5 bases). The germline gives CDR1 SGHRS, CDR2 YFSETQ. The CDR3 contains 15 residues. The CDR3 DNA reads TGCGCCAGCAGCTTGACAGGCGACCAGAACACTGAAGTTTTCTTT. Protein product: CASSLTGDQNTEVFF.

There are many counts of this clonotype. The V and J genes are TRBV7-8 and TRBJ2-3; 9 bases fit TRBD2. The length of the CDR3 is 14 residues. The V segment lost 3 bases and the J segment 8 bases; nucleotides outside the gene matches: 6. The germline CDR1 and CDR2 sequences are SGHVS and FQNEAQ. The CDR3 DNA follows: TGTGCCAGCAGCTTTAGCGGGAGTAGGGTTACGCAGTATTTT. Translated, it gives CASSFSGSRVTQYF.

This clonotype was recorded many times. J is TRBJ2-1 and V is TRBV7-4; 10 bases agree with TRBD1. The V gene's germline CDR1 is SGHVT and CDR2 SQSDAQ. With 9 bases clipped from V and 4 bases from J, the junction kept 6 bases outside the gene matches. CDR3 length: 14 amino acids. The CDR3 loop reads CARSRGQGYNEQFF. CDR3 nucleotide sequence: TGTGCCAGATCGAGGGGACAGGGGTACAATGAGCAGTTCTTC.

The CDR3 DNA is TGTGCCAGCAGTTATCAGGCAATGGGTGGCTACACCTTC. This gives the protein CASSYQAMGGYTF. V and J are TRBV6-2 or TRBV6-3 and TRBJ1-2; the D is unclear. Germline loops: CDR1 MNHEY, CDR2 SVGEGT. This CDR3 is 13 amino acids long. V lost 3 bases and J lost 7, with 12 bases in between.

Points on this clonotype: Given a much more abundant clone one base away, this may be a read error. This chain links TRBV7-2 with TRBJ2-2; D gene ambiguous. V was pared by 6 bases and J by 9 bases, with 14 bases between. From germline, CDR1 is SGHTA and CDR2 FQGNSA. The CDR3 is 13 residues long. The chain's CDR3 is CASRGGRSWELFF. The CDR3 coding sequence is TGTGCCAGCAGGGGCGGTAGGTCCTGGGAGCTGTTTTTT.

Details on this clonotype: A much larger clone differs from this one at a single base, so this may be a read error. CDR3 in amino acids: CTWSVGGYRKETQYF. The CDR3 DNA follows: TGTACCTGGAGTGTCGGTGGCTATCGGAAAGAGACCCAGTACTTC. This chain connects TRBV30 to TRBJ2-5, with D uncertain. CDR1 is GTSNPN and CDR2 is SVGIG in the germline V gene (reference sequence). CDR3 length: 15 amino acids.

Ten or more counts support this clonotype. The genes are TRBV7-2 and TRBJ2-3; no firm D call. V lost 6 bases, J lost 8 bases, and 15 bases lay in between. Germline CDR1 is SGHTA and CDR2 is FQGNSA. The CDR3 is 13 residues long. For the CDR3, the DNA is TGTGCCAGCAGTGAGGCCCGCATTGGTACGCAGTATTTT. It yields the protein CASSEARIGTQYF.

Only a few counts were recorded for this clonotype. V usage is TRBV14 and J usage is TRBJ2-1; the D gene is possibly TRBD2 (5 bases). The V gene's germline CDR1 is SGHDN and CDR2 FVKESK. CDR3 length equals 18 residues. V was clipped by 0 bases and J by 2 bases, with 17 bases between them. CDR3 DNA sequence: TGTGCCAGCAGCCAAGAAGGAATTCGGTTTAGCGCCTACAATGAGCAGTTCTTC. Amino acid sequence: CASSQEGIRFSAYNEQFF.

The sample holds many counts of this clonotype. The rearrangement joins TRBV20-1 to TRBJ2-1, with a weak D call TRBD1 (5 bases). V was clipped by 0 bases and J by 9 bases, with 15 bases between them. Per the germline V gene, CDR1 is DFQATT and CDR2 is SNEGSKA (reference sequence). CDR3 length: 14 amino acids. In DNA, the CDR3 is TGCAGTGCTAGAGATGGGGCAGGGCTGGGTGAGCAGTTCTTC. Its translation: CSARDGAGLGEQFF.

The chain employs TRBV27 and TRBJ2-1, with 7 positions matching TRBD1. The CDR3 is made up of 14 amino acids. V was pared by 4 bases and J by 9 bases, with 9 bases of the junction left unmatched. Germline V gene lookup returns CDR1 MNHEY and CDR2 SMNVEV (reference sequence). CDR3 DNA sequence: TGTGCCAGCAGTTCCCCAGGACAGGTCGGTGAGCAGTTCTTC. Translated, it gives CASSSPGQVGEQFF.

This clonotype was seen many times. The genes are TRBV20-1 and TRBJ2-7; TRBD2 agrees at 13 bases. V lost 4 bases to trimming and J lost 4 bases; unmatched junction nucleotides: 10. CDR3 length equals 16 residues. The germline gives CDR1 DFQATT, CDR2 SNEGSKA (reference sequence). In DNA, the CDR3 is TGCAGTGCTACCGGGACTAGCGGGGCTTACGCTTACGAGCAGTACTTC. Its protein product is CSATGTSGAYAYEQYF.

Details on this clonotype: Given a much more abundant clone one base away, this may be a read error. The J gene is TRBJ2-7, the V gene TRBV29-1; the match to TRBD2 covers 7 bases. The CDR3 runs to 15 residues. Germline V gene data show CDR1 as SQVTM and CDR2 as ANQGSEA. V was pared by 4 bases and J by 3 bases, with 12 bases of the junction left unmatched. This CDR3 is CSVVGGTIGYYEQYF. CDR3 DNA: TGCAGCGTTGTGGGGGGGACTATCGGATACTACGAGCAGTACTTC.

The rearrangement joins TRBV20-1 to TRBJ2-2, with D possibly called TRBD1 or TRBD2 (6 bases each). Germline loops: CDR1 DFQATT, CDR2 SNEGSKA (reference sequence). The V and J ends lost 3 bases and 1 base respectively, with 12 bases between them. The CDR3 runs to 15 residues. The chain's CDR3 is CSASEGGGNTGELFF. CDR3 bases: TGCAGTGCTAGTGAGGGGGGCGGGAACACCGGGGAGCTGTTTTTT.

This clonotype was counted many times. The chain combines TRBV20-1 with TRBJ2-1; 8 positions agree with TRBD1. With 3 bases clipped from V and 0 bases from J, the junction kept 10 bases outside the gene matches. This CDR3 spans 17 amino acids. Germline lookup yields CDR1 DFQATT and CDR2 SNEGSKA (reference sequence). CDR3 in DNA: TGCAGTGCTAGGGGCCACAGGGGGGAGGTCTCCTACAATGAGCAGTTCTTC. It yields the protein CSARGHRGEVSYNEQFF.

This clonotype has more than one count but fewer than ten. This may stem from a read error, because a much larger clone lies one nucleotide away. The chain employs TRBV20-1 and TRBJ2-1; 8 bases line up with TRBD2. Germline trimming cut 0 bases from V and 6 bases from J; bases unmatched to any gene: 4. CDR3 length equals 14 residues. The germline V gene has CDR1 DFQATT and CDR2 SNEGSKA (reference sequence). CDR3 bases: TGCAGTGCTAGAGATGGGACTAGAGGCAATGAGCAGTTCTTC. This encodes CSARDGTRGNEQFF.

This clonotype has ten or more counts. The genes are TRBV29-1 and TRBJ2-7, with D maybe TRBD1 (6 bases). The V and J ends lost 6 bases and 2 bases respectively, with 14 bases between them. Germline loops: CDR1 SQVTM, CDR2 ANQGSEA. The CDR3 is 13 amino acids. DNA for the CDR3: TGCAGCGTACTGAAACAGGGAACCTACGAGCAGTACTTC. As protein: CSVLKQGTYEQYF.